The 3 T cell receptor beta chains below were found in one sample sequenced in a study of blood T cells in healthy people across ages. Primed by a sample-barcoded 5' primer and a J-beta primer mix, a second PCR proceeded for 7 to 11 cycles. In TCRdb, the 5' RACE reads were re-called with MiXCR into one record per CDR3 protein. The sample includes about a million distinct CDR3 sequences, around two fifths of them seen just once. The specimen was blood. These receptors came from a man between 18 and 29 years old in good health.

The rearrangement joins TRBV7-8 to TRBJ2-3, with 7 bases fitting TRBD2. CDR1 SGHVS and CDR2 FQNEAQ come from the germline V gene. Trimming took 6 bases from V and 6 from J; bases not matched to a gene: 12. This CDR3 comprises 15 residues. The CDR3 DNA follows: TGTGCCAGCAGAACTAGCGATTTAGGAAGGGATACGCAGTATTTT. This encodes CASRTSDLGRDTQYF.

This sequence joins TRBV6-1 and TRBJ2-4, with 7 positions matching TRBD1. Gene TRBJ2-7 matches the end of the DNA better, so the J call may be wrong. Germline V lookup: CDR1 MNHNS, CDR2 SASEGT. The CDR3 consists of 12 residues. CDR3 amino acids: CATQGQSYEQYF. As DNA, the CDR3 is TGTGCCACCCAGGGACAGTCCTACGAGCAGTACTTC.

The chain joins TRBV4-1 to TRBJ1-6; D remains unclear. There are 15 residues in the CDR3. Germline V gene lookup returns CDR1 MGHRA and CDR2 YSYEKL. With 0 bases removed from V and 8 bases from J, the gap between germline ends came to 11 bases. CDR3 coding DNA: TGCGCCAGCAGCCAAGAATATCCAGGTGATTCACCCCTCCACTTT. Its translation: CASSQEYPGDSPLHF.